The 32 T cell receptor beta chains reported below all come from one sample, sequenced in a study of T-cell reconstitution after alpha-beta-depleted transplantation in children. The library targeted TCRbeta and was prepared with unique molecular identifiers. MiXCR, run by TCRdb on the PCR reads, gives a single entry per CDR3 protein. The sample yields hundreds of thousands of distinct CDR3 sequences, roughly 13% seen once. The sample was PBMCs, mostly from graft donor cells, taken 360 days after TCRalphabeta/CD19-depleted stem cell transplant. The receptors originated from a male patient younger than 18 who had a stem cell transplant for acute myeloid leukemia, so the T cells may come from the graft donor.

V gene TRBV20-1 combines with J gene TRBJ1-1, with D tentatively TRBD1 (5 bases). The ends were cut back, 4 bases at V and 4 bases at J, with 16 bases in the middle. Germline lookup yields CDR1 DFQATT and CDR2 SNEGSKA (reference sequence). The CDR3 has 14 amino acids. The CDR3 nucleotides read TGCAGTGCTAATTGGGGCCTTACGATCACTGAAGCTTTCTTT. Its translation is CSANWGLTITEAFF.

In nucleotides, the CDR3 is TGCGCCAGCAGCCCCATGGGCGGGATTAACACCGGGGAGCTGTTTTTT. Translating gives CASSPMGGINTGELFF. The V gene is TRBV5-1, the J gene TRBJ2-2; possible D gene TRBD2, 6 bases. The CDR3 has 16 residues. CDR1 is SGHRS, CDR2 YFSETQ, per germline. V lost 4 bases and J 2 bases, leaving 15 bases between the germline ends.

Note on this clonotype: A much larger clone is a single base away; this may be a read error. This chain joins TRBV15 and TRBJ2-7; D is perhaps TRBD1 (5 bases). CDR3 length: 13 residues. The V and J ends lost 0 bases and 8 bases respectively, with 11 bases between them. The germline CDR1 and CDR2 sequences are LNHNV and YYDKDF (reference sequence). The CDR3 bases are TGTGCCACCAGCAGAGACAGGGTGGACCAGCAGTACTTC. This sequence encodes CATSRDRVDQQYF.

This clonotype was observed a handful of times. The rearrangement joins TRBV7-2 to TRBJ1-5, with TRBD1 as a possible D gene (5 bases). The CDR3 is 15 residues long. The V and J ends lost 6 bases and 2 bases respectively, with 14 bases between them. Germline V gene sequence: CDR1 SGHTA, CDR2 FQGNSA. The DNA of the CDR3 is TGTGCCAGCAGTTACGGCAGGGTGGGCAATCAGCCCCAGCATTTT. Its protein product is CASSYGRVGNQPQHF.

This clonotype was seen repeatedly, ten times or more. The V and J genes are TRBV7-9 and TRBJ2-5, with no clear D. Germline values: CDR1 SEHNR, CDR2 FQNEAQ (reference sequence). This CDR3 has 16 residues. V gave up 5 bases and J gave up 1 base, with 17 bases separating them. The CDR3 region has the DNA TGTGCCAGCAGCGTACGAGGCAGGAGACTCCAAGAGACCCAGTACTTC. Translation: CASSVRGRRLQETQYF.

J is TRBJ2-7 and V is TRBV27; 8 positions agree with TRBD2. There are 14 residues in the CDR3. Losses at the gene ends were 3 bases for V and 4 bases for J; bases not matched to a gene: 5. Germline V gene lookup returns CDR1 MNHEY and CDR2 SMNVEV (reference sequence). The CDR3 protein is CASSFSGRDYEQYF. CDR3 coding DNA: TGTGCCAGCAGTTTTTCCGGGAGGGATTACGAGCAGTACTTC.

This clonotype was counted ten times or more. The rearrangement joins TRBV14 to TRBJ2-1; TRBD2 might be the D (6 bases). The CDR3 has 13 residues. Between the trimmed V and J ends, which lost 4 bases and 7 bases, there was a span of 11 bases. Per germline, CDR1 SGHDN and CDR2 FVKESK. The CDR3 DNA reads as TGTGCCAGCAGCCGTAATAGCGGAAATGAGCAGTTCTTC. It yields the protein CASSRNSGNEQFF. The full variable domain, its missing parts supplied by reference TRBV14 and TRBJ2-1, is EAGVTQFPSHSVIEKGQTVTLRCDPISGHDNLYWYRRVMGKEIKFLLHFVKESKQDESGMPNNRFLAERTGGTYSTLKVQPAELEDSGVYFCASSRNSGNEQFFGPGTRLTVL.

This clonotype was recorded many times. This rearrangement joins TRBV7-3 to TRBJ2-1; D might be TRBD1 (5 bases). V lost 2 bases and J lost 1, with 9 bases in between. From germline, CDR1 is SGHTA and CDR2 FQGTGA. This CDR3 region has 15 residues. In nucleotides, the CDR3 is TGTGCCAGCAGCTTAGAAGGGGTTTCCTACAATGAGCAGTTCTTC. This codes for CASSLEGVSYNEQFF.

The rearrangement joins TRBV20-1 to TRBJ1-1, with D perhaps matching TRBD1 (5 bases). Germline CDR1 is DFQATT and CDR2 is SNEGSKA (reference sequence). The CDR3 is 15 amino acids. Trimming left V 5 bases short and J 4 bases short, with 20 bases between. CDR3 loop: CSALTPRVGGTEAFF. The CDR3 DNA is TGCAGTGCTCTCACCCCCAGGGTGGGGGGCACTGAAGCTTTCTTT.

This clonotype was detected ten times or more. The chain combines TRBV4-3 with TRBJ2-1; D is uncertain. Germline CDR1 and CDR2: LGHNA and YSLEER. The CDR3 runs 13 residues. V was trimmed by 1 base and J by 3 bases, leaving 4 bases between them. The CDR3 region is CASSQGDYNEQFF. CDR3 in DNA: TGCGCCAGCAGCCAAGGGGACTACAATGAGCAGTTCTTC.

This clonotype was picked up a small number of times. V is TRBV19 and J is TRBJ2-1; 7 bases align to TRBD2. This CDR3 comprises 14 residues. Germline V lookup: CDR1 LNHDA, CDR2 SQIVND (reference sequence). The CDR3 DNA sequence: TGTTCCGTGGGCGGGAGCCACCCATACAATGAGCAGTTCTTC. Translating gives CSVGGSHPYNEQFF.

The chain combines TRBV24-1 with TRBJ2-3; 9 bases match TRBD1. The length of the CDR3 is 13 residues. The germline CDR1 and CDR2 sequences are KGHDR and SFDVKD. Unmatched junction bases numbered 3, after V lost 7 bases and J lost 5 bases. CDR3 sequence (DNA): TGTGCCACCAGCGGGACAGGGAAAGATACGCAGTATTTT. Amino acids: CATSGTGKDTQYF.

The rearrangement joins TRBV14 to TRBJ2-5; 15 bases align to TRBD2. There are 17 residues in the CDR3. Germline V CDR1 and CDR2: SGHDN, FVKESK. Germline trimming cut 0 bases from V and 5 bases from J; bases unmatched to any gene: 4. CDR3 in amino acids: CASSQDAGTSGRETQYF. In DNA form, the CDR3 reads TGTGCCAGCAGCCAAGATGCCGGGACTAGCGGGAGGGAGACCCAGTACTTC.

This clonotype was seen repeatedly, ten times or more. The rearrangement links TRBV21-1 to TRBJ2-1; the D call TRBD2 from the table was never checked on the DNA. TRBV21-1 has pseudogene status. The CDR3 consists of 21 residues. The CDR3 here is CASSKGSRDGRLKLSYNEQFF. The CDR3 bases are TGTGCCAGCAGCAAAGGTTCTCGGGACGGCCGACTTAAACTTTCCTACAATGAGCAGTTCTTC.

This clonotype was counted at least ten times. V is TRBV29-1 and J is TRBJ2-1; 7 positions agree with TRBD1. V shed 6 bases, J shed 4 bases, and the junction held 9 bases outside the gene matches. The germline CDR1 and CDR2 sequences are SQVTM and ANQGSEA. There are 14 residues in the CDR3. The CDR3 here is CSVGPGTEYNEQFF. CDR3 DNA: TGCAGCGTGGGCCCCGGGACAGAATACAATGAGCAGTTCTTC.

This clonotype was recorded many times. J is TRBJ2-5 and V is TRBV20-1; 11 bases match TRBD1. Germline V gene sequence: CDR1 DFQATT, CDR2 SNEGSKA (reference sequence). This CDR3 has 14 residues. The trim removed 4 bases at V and 4 bases at J, leaving 5 bases unmatched. The CDR3: CSATSGTGGETQYF. CDR3 DNA sequence: TGCAGTGCTACCTCCGGGACAGGGGGAGAGACCCAGTACTTC.

Details on this clonotype: A much more abundant neighbour one base away suggests this may be a read error. The V and J genes are TRBV28 and TRBJ2-7; D gene ambiguous. Germline CDR1 is MDHEN and CDR2 is SYDVKM. The ends were cut back, 1 base at V and 6 bases at J, with 4 bases in the middle. The CDR3 is made up of 11 amino acids. CDR3 region: CASSLSPEQYF. The DNA of the CDR3 is TGTGCCAGCAGTTTATCGCCCGAGCAGTACTTC.

V and J are TRBV7-8 and TRBJ2-5; weak D call: TRBD1 (6 bases). Trimming left V 5 bases short and J 5 bases short, with 9 bases between. This CDR3 region has 12 residues. CDR1 and CDR2 from the germline V gene are SGHVS and FQNEAQ. The CDR3 DNA reads as TGTGCCAGCAGCACGACAGGCGAGACCCAGTACTTC. Translation gives CASSTTGETQYF. Full variable domain (remainder filled in from reference TRBV7-8 and TRBJ2-5): GAGVSQSPRYKVAKRGQDVALRCDPISGHVSLFWYQQALGQGPEFLTYFQNEAQLDKSGLPSDRFFAERPEGSVSTLKIQRTQQEDSAVYLCASSTTGETQYFGPGTRLLVL.

The chain uses TRBV7-3 and TRBJ2-2; D gene unclear. The CDR3 totals 13 residues. Trimming removed 1 base from V and 7 bases from J, with 7 bases in between. Germline CDR1 SGHTA, CDR2 FQGTGA. In nucleotides, the CDR3 is TGTGCCAGCAGCTTAATTCGTAACGGGGAGCTGTTTTTT. Protein sequence: CASSLIRNGELFF.

This clonotype was observed many times. This sequence joins TRBV29-1 and TRBJ2-3, with 9 bases identical to TRBD1. There are 19 residues in the CDR3. With 0 bases clipped from V and 2 bases from J, the junction kept 15 bases outside the gene matches. Per germline, CDR1 SQVTM and CDR2 ANQGSEA. The CDR3 DNA sequence: TGCAGCGTTGAAGAAGTCGTAGGAGGGACAGGGTTCCCCACAGATACGCAGTATTTT. Protein sequence: CSVEEVVGGTGFPTDTQYF.

This chain connects TRBV7-9 to TRBJ2-1; D unresolved. Germline assignment: CDR1 SEHNR and CDR2 FQNEAQ (reference sequence). The CDR3 spans 15 residues. With 2 bases removed from V and 1 base from J, the gap between germline ends came to 9 bases. CDR3 sequence (DNA): TGTGCCAGCAGCTTATTTTACGGATCCTACAATGAGCAGTTCTTC. Translation gives CASSLFYGSYNEQFF.

The gene calls are TRBV20-1 and TRBJ2-5; 10 nucleotides align to TRBD1. This CDR3 has 14 amino acids. Looked up from germline, CDR1 is DFQATT and CDR2 is SNEGSKA (reference sequence). V lost 4 bases, J lost 1 base, and 3 bases stayed unmatched. The CDR3 nucleotides read TGCAGTGCTACCGGGACAGGGGTCCAAGAGACCCAGTACTTC. Its protein product is CSATGTGVQETQYF.

This sequence joins TRBV15 and TRBJ2-1; D is uncertain. Germline V gene data show CDR1 as LNHNV and CDR2 as YYDKDF (reference sequence). This CDR3 has 18 amino acids. The germline V and J ends were trimmed by 7 bases and 4 bases, with 26 bases remaining between them. The DNA for the CDR3 is TGTGCCACCAAAGCAAAGCTTGAGGACCGTTCCTTTTACAATGAGCAGTTCTTC. Its protein product is CATKAKLEDRSFYNEQFF.

This clonotype was counted ten times or more. The V gene is TRBV20-1, the J gene TRBJ1-4, with TRBD1 identical over 7 bases. The CDR3 totals 14 residues. The trim removed 5 bases at V and 3 bases at J, leaving 6 bases unmatched. CDR1 DFQATT and CDR2 SNEGSKA come from the germline V gene (reference sequence). The CDR3 coding sequence is TGCAGTGCTTCTAACAGGGGAGCTAATGAAAAACTGTTTTTT. Translating it yields CSASNRGANEKLFF.

This clonotype was detected only a few times. The rearrangement links TRBV29-1 to TRBJ2-7; 9 bases map to TRBD1. The CDR3 length is 16 residues. With V trimmed by 1 base and J by 2 bases, 9 bases remained unmatched. Germline CDR1 and CDR2: SQVTM and ANQGSEA. The CDR3 nucleotides are TGCAGCGTTGAAGCGTTCGGACAGGGGTTACCCTACGAGCAGTACTTC. Amino acid sequence: CSVEAFGQGLPYEQYF.

This clonotype was seen at least ten times. V usage is TRBV6-5 and J usage is TRBJ2-6; D assignment may be TRBD1 or TRBD2 (5 bases each). Germline-derived CDR1 and CDR2 are MNHEY and SVGAGI. This CDR3 spans 18 amino acids. Trimming pared 4 bases from V and 0 bases from J, leaving 16 bases between. CDR3 loop: CASSSERDPRSGANVLTF. CDR3 in DNA: TGTGCCAGCAGTTCCGAACGGGACCCGCGCTCTGGGGCCAACGTCCTGACTTTC.

This clonotype was observed a few times. V gene TRBV11-2 combines with J gene TRBJ2-2; D gene uncertain. This CDR3 region has 14 residues. V dropped 2 bases and J dropped 1 base, with 5 bases sitting between them. The germline V gene encodes CDR1 SGHAT and CDR2 FQNNGV. The CDR3 region is CASSLNWNTGELFF. The CDR3 nucleotides read TGTGCCAGCAGCTTAAACTGGAACACCGGGGAGCTGTTTTTT.

The J gene is TRBJ2-1, the V gene TRBV19; 10 bases line up with TRBD2. V gave up 3 bases and J gave up 9 bases; unmatched junction bases: 8. The CDR3 has 15 amino acids. The V gene's germline CDR1 is LNHDA and CDR2 SQIVND (reference sequence). CDR3 DNA: TGTGCCAGTAGTATTTTAGCGGGAGGTAAAGGTGAGCAGTTCTTC. Translation gives CASSILAGGKGEQFF.

The chain uses TRBV20-1 and TRBJ2-7; 9 bases line up with TRBD2. Germline CDR1 DFQATT, CDR2 SNEGSKA (reference sequence). CDR3 size: 14 residues. J gave up 4 bases and V 1 base, and 5 bases lay outside the gene matches. CDR3 nucleotide sequence: TGCAGTGCTAGAGTACGACTAGCGGATTACGAGCAGTACTTC. Translation gives CSARVRLADYEQYF.

Ten or more counts support this clonotype. The chain combines TRBV4-3 with TRBJ2-7, with 10 bases fitting TRBD2. Germline V gene data show CDR1 as LGHNA and CDR2 as YSLEER. This CDR3 region has 16 residues. The junction had 9 bases not matched to a gene; V was cut back by 0 bases and J by 7 bases. The CDR3 is CASSQDTLAGAGEQYF. The CDR3 coding sequence is TGCGCCAGCAGCCAAGATACCCTAGCGGGAGCGGGAGAGCAGTACTTC.

The chain employs TRBV20-1 and TRBJ1-1, with D hard to call. Germline-derived CDR1 and CDR2 are DFQATT and SNEGSKA (reference sequence). The V end was cut by 4 bases, the J end by 6 bases, with 12 bases between. The CDR3 consists of 12 residues. The CDR3: CSATRGSAEAFF. In nucleotides, the CDR3 is TGCAGTGCTACGAGAGGGAGCGCTGAAGCTTTCTTT.

This clonotype was observed a few times. This chain joins TRBV15 and TRBJ2-5; D may be TRBD2 (6 bases). The germline gives CDR1 LNHNV, CDR2 YYDKDF (reference sequence). This CDR3 spans 16 amino acids. V lost 7 bases, J lost 4 bases, and 22 bases lay in between. CDR3 residues: CATTPADYYLRETQYF. As DNA, the CDR3 is TGTGCCACCACTCCGGCGGACTACTACCTGCGAGAGACCCAGTACTTC.